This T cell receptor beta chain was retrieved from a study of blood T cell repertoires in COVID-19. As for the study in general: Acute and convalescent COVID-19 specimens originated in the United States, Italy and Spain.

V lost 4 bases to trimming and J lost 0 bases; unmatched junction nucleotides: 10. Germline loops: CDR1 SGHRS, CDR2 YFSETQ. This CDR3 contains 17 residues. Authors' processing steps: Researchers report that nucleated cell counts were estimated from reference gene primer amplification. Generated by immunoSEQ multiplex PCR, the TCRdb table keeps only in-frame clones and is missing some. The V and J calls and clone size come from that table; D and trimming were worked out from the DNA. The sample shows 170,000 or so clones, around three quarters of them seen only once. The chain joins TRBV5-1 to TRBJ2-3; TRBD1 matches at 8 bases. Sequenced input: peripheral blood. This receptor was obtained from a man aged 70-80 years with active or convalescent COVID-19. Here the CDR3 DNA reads TGCGCCAGCAGCCTTGGACAGGGAGGAGGTAGCACAGATACGCAGTATTTT. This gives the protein CASSLGQGGGSTDTQYF.